This T cell receptor (beta chain) was recovered during a study of blood T cell repertoires in COVID-19. The assay was immunoSEQ multiplex PCR, and TCRdb's table has in-frame clones only and misses some. This table holds some 150,000 clones, 86% found once. The study counted Cohort 3 donors as recovered given two negative PCRs, clearance, or symptom resolution. The clonotype originates from a man aged 50 or older who had recovered from COVID-19. What was sequenced was PBMCs or T cells enriched from blood (not recorded which).

CDR3 DNA: TGTGCCAGTAGTATCTCGCGGGGGACAGATACGCAGTATTTT. This codes for CASSISRGTDTQYF. The chain combines TRBV19 with TRBJ2-3, with 7 bases identical to TRBD2. Germline V gene data show CDR1 as LNHDA and CDR2 as SQIVND (reference sequence). This CDR3 spans 14 amino acids. With 3 bases clipped from V and 3 bases from J, the junction kept 3 bases outside the gene matches.